The present T cell receptor beta chain was sequenced within a study of shared clonotypes between healthy human individuals. The authors split each subset's genomic DNA evenly across several immunoSEQ plates. TCRdb's table, derived via immunoSEQ multiplex PCR, lists solely in-frame clones and lacks some. The sample lists over 850,000 clones; about four fifths were seen once. The CDR3 is made up of 14 amino acids. V was shortened by 0 bases and J by 9 bases, with 15 bases between the two germline ends. CDR1 is GTSNPN, CDR2 SVGIG, per germline (reference sequence). A split of CD4+ cells into CD45RA+ naive and CD45RA-negative memory subsets was performed.

Source material: memory CD4+ T cells from PBMCs. Specified subset: CD45RA-negative fraction. The clonotype originates from a man between 18 and 29 years old in good health. Some clones in this sample may be carry-over from other donors' samples. The V gene is TRBV30, the J gene TRBJ1-5, with D possibly matching TRBD1 (5 bases). This chain's CDR3 is CAWSVGQVAGPQHF. The CDR3 DNA follows: TGTGCCTGGAGTGTAGGACAAGTGGCAGGGCCCCAGCATTTT.